This T cell receptor beta chain was obtained from a study of tumor-infiltrating lymphocytes in primary liver carcinoma. Study summary: Per sample, productive TCRbeta reads numbered roughly 3.65 to 7.13 million, similar across tissue types.

Both blood RNA, taken from unsorted whole blood, and germline DNA were extracted. CDR3 length: 15 residues. Germline V gives CDR1 SGHAT, CDR2 FQNNGV. V shed 5 bases and J shed 7 bases, with 18 bases lying between them. Production of TCR beta cDNA used roughly 480 ng total RNA together with a constant-region primer. Library construction for TCR beta comprised three nested multiplex PCR rounds performed with slightly modified ARM-PCR. The first two PCR rounds used TRBV1-TRBV30 primers with a Cbeta primer, 10 cycles each. TCRdb called the multiplex PCR reads again in MiXCR, with one record for every CDR3 protein. The sample holds 310,000 or so distinct CDR3 sequences, 65% seen once. This clonotype occurred many times.

Sample: peripheral blood. This receptor was obtained from a man in his forties or fifties with primary liver carcinoma and hepatitis B virus infection. The V and J genes are TRBV11-2 and TRBJ1-5; D is uncertain. In DNA form, the CDR3 reads TGTGCCAGCAGCCCTAGTTGGGGATCAGGACAGCCCCAGCATTTT. Amino acids: CASSPSWGSGQPQHF.